This TCR beta chain was documented in a study of T cell responses to AZD1222 COVID-19 vaccine. Repertoires were generated with immunoSEQ multiplex PCR, while TCRdb's copy carries only in-frame clones and drops some. The table has some 130,000 clones, 85% to 90% seen once. The J segment lost 7 bases and the V segment lost 5 bases, leaving 13 bases of the junction unmatched. This CDR3 has 16 amino acids. Germline loops: CDR1 SGHVS, CDR2 FNYEAQ. The chain carries TRBV7-6 and TRBJ2-1; 8 nucleotides line up with TRBD2. This specimen consisted of peripheral blood, obtained on day 0 of AZD1222 vaccination. This TCR was sampled from an adult in good health. The CDR3 DNA reads TGTGCCAGCAGCCTATCGGGGGGGGCCCCTCGGAATGAGCAGTTCTTC. Translated: CASSLSGGAPRNEQFF.